This T cell receptor (beta chain) was recovered during a study of T-cell reconstitution after alpha-beta-depleted transplantation in children. Unmatched junction bases numbered 6, after V lost 2 bases and J lost 4 bases. This CDR3 is built from 15 residues. Looked up from germline, CDR1 is LGHNA and CDR2 is YNFKEQ. Preparation of the TCRbeta library involved a method that used unique molecular identifiers. TCRdb used MiXCR to reprocess the PCR reads, holding one entry per CDR3 protein. The table includes about 500,000 distinct CDR3 sequences, about 31% detected once. The J gene is TRBJ2-3, the V gene TRBV4-2; 7 bases agree with TRBD2. This material consisted of PBMCs from the stem cell graft donor, taken from the stem cell graft. This TCR derives from a human donor who donated a stem cell graft to a child with aplastic anemia. CDR3 DNA sequence: TGTGCCAGCAGCCAAACGGGACTAAAGGCAGATACGCAGTATTTT. Protein sequence: CASSQTGLKADTQYF.